The clone carrying this T cell receptor beta chain was seen repeatedly, ten times or more. Its cognate antigen is unknown. This entry belongs to a study of beta chain features in type 1 diabetes. Study-wide background: On cell yields, gender and age, patients and healthy donors were similar. Study-wide points: A moderate, significant TCRB CDR3 shortening appeared in type 1 diabetes across four CD4+ subsets.

Heparinised blood was drawn once per donor, averaging around 110 mL. Reverse transcription of all isolated RNA meant that expressed TCRB transcripts were sequenced. Read counts averaged approximately 3.5 million for samples of naive, central memory and regulatory T cells. TCRdb's copy holds only in-frame clones and misses some; the assay was immunoSEQ multiplex PCR. The table includes roughly 160,000 clones, almost 8% detected once. The sequence was collected from a man between 18 and 35 years old with type 1 diabetes. Material for sequencing was central memory CD4+ T cells from blood.

The CDR3 here is CASSESIENYGYTF. DNA for the CDR3: TGTGCCAGCAGTGAAAGTATAGAGAACTATGGCTACACCTTC. The chain carries TRBV2 and TRBJ1-2; D remains unclear. The length of the CDR3 is 14 residues. Germline CDR1 SNHLY, CDR2 FYNNEI. V shed 2 bases and J shed 2 bases, with 9 bases lying between them.